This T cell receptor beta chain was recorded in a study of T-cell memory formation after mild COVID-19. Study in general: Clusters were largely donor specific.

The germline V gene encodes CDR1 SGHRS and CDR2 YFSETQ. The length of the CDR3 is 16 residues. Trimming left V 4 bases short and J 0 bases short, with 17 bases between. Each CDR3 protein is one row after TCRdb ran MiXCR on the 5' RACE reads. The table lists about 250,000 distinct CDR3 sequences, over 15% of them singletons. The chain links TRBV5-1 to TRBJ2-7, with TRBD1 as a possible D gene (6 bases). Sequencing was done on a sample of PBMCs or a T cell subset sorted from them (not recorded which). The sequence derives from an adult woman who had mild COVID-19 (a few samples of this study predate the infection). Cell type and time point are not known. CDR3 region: CASSHGQISHSYEQYF. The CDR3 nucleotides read TGCGCCAGCAGCCATGGACAGATTTCCCACTCCTACGAGCAGTACTTC.